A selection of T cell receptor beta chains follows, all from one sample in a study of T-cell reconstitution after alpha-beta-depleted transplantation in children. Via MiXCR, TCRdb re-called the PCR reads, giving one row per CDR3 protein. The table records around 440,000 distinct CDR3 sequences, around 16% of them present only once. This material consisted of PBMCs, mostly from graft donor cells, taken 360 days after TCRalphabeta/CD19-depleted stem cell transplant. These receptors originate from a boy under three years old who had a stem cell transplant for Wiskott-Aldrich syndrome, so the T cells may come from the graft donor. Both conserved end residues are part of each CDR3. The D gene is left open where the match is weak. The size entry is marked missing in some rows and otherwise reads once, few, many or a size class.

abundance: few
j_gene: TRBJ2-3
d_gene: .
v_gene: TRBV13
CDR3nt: TGTGCCAGCAGCTTACCCGGGGGCGTGTCTCATACGCAGTATTTT
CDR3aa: CASSLPGGVSHTQYF

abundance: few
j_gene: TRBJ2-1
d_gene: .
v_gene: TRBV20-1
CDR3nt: TGCAGTGCCCCGACCTCCCCGTCCTACAATGAGCAGTTCTTC
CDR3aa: CSAPTSPSYNEQFF

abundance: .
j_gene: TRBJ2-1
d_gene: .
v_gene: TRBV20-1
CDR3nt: TGCAGTGCTAGACCCGGGTTGGGGGGGCGGTATGAGCAGTTCTTC
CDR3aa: CSARPGLGGRYEQFF

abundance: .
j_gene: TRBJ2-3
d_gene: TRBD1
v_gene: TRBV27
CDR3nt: TGTGCCAGCAGTTTCCACCTACAGGGGGTCCCCACAGATACGCAGTATTTT
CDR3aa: CASSFHLQGVPTDTQYF

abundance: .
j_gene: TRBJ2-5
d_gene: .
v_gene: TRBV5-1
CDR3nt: TGCGCCAGCAGTCGGGGTGTACAAGAGACCCAGTACTTC
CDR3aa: CASSRGVQETQYF

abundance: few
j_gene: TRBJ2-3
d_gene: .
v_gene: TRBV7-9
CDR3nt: TGTGCCAGCAGCCCCCGGCAGTTTAGCACAGATACGCAGTATTTT
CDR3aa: CASSPRQFSTDTQYF

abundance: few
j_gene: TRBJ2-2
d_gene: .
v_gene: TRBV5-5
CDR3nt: TGTGCCAGCAGCTTGGTCCGACAGAGATACACCGGGGAGCTGTTTTTT
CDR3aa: CASSLVRQRYTGELFF

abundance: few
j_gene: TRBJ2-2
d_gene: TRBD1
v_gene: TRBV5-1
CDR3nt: TGCGCCAGCAGCCTACGAGACAGGGGGCAGGTCACCGGGGAGCTGTTTTTT
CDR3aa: CASSLRDRGQVTGELFF

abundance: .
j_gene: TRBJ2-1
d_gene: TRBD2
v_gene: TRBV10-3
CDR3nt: TGTGCCACACGGGGGGAGGGATACAATGAGCAGTTCTTC
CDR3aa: CATRGEGYNEQFF

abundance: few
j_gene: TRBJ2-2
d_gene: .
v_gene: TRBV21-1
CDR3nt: TGTGCCAGCAGCCTAATGCGAGAAACCCAGGGGGAGCTGTTTTTT
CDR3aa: CASSLMRETQGELFF

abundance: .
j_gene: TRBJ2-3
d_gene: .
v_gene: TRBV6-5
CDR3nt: TGTGCCAGCAGCTATACCAGCGGTACGACAGATACGCAGTATTTT
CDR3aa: CASSYTSGTTDTQYF

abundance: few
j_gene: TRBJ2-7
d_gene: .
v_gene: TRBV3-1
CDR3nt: TGTGCCAGCAGCCAAGATTTCTCAACCTACGAGCAGTACTTC
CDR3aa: CASSQDFSTYEQYF

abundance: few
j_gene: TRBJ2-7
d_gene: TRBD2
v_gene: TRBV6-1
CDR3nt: TGTGCCAGCAGGCATGGGAGGGTGAGCAACGAGCAGTACTTC
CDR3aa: CASRHGRVSNEQYF

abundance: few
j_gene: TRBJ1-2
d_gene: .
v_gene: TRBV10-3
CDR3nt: TGTGCCATCAGCTATGACAATAACTATGGCTACACCTTC
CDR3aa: CAISYDNNYGYTF

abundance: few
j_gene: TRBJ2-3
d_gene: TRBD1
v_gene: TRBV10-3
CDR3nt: TGTGCCATCACCCTGGGGGACAGGAGCACAGATACGCAGTATTTT
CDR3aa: CAITLGDRSTDTQYF

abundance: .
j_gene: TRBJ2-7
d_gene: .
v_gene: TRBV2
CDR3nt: TGTGCCAGCAGGGCGGGTGAGCTGGGCTCCTACGAGCAGTACTTC
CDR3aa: CASRAGELGSYEQYF

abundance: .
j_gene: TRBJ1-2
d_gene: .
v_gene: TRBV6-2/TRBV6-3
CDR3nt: TGTGCCAGCAGTTACTCAGAGGGCCATGCCGGTGACTATGGCTACACCTTC
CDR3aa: CASSYSEGHAGDYGYTF

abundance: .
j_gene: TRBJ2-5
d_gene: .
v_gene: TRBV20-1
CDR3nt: TGCAGTGCTAGTTCTTTTATAGGGTCTCCAGAGACCCAGTACTTC
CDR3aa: CSASSFIGSPETQYF

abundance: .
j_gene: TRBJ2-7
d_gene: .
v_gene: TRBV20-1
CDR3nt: TGCAGTGCCAAGAGGGCCTGGATATACGAGCAGTACTTC
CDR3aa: CSAKRAWIYEQYF

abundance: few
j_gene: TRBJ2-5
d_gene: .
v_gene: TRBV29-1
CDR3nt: TGCAGCGTTAGGGAGTCCCGATTCCAAGAGACCCAGTACTTC
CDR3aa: CSVRESRFQETQYF

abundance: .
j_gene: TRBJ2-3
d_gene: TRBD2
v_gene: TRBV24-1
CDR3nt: TGTGCCACCTCCGGGACTAGGGGAACAGATACGCAGTATTTT
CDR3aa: CATSGTRGTDTQYF

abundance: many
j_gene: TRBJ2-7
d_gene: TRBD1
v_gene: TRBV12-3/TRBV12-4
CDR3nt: TGTGCCAGCAGAAAAACAGGGGCGTACGAGCAGTACTTC
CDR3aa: CASRKTGAYEQYF

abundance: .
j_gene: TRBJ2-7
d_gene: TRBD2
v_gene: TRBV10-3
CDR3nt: TGTGCCAGCAGTGGAAACGAACTTAGCGGGAGCAAGGGGTTCGGCGAGCAGTACTTC
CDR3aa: CASSGNELSGSKGFGEQYF

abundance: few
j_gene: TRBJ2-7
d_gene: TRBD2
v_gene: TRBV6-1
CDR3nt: TGTGCCAGCAGCCCTAGCGGGAGCAAGTACGAGCAGTACTTC
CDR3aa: CASSPSGSKYEQYF